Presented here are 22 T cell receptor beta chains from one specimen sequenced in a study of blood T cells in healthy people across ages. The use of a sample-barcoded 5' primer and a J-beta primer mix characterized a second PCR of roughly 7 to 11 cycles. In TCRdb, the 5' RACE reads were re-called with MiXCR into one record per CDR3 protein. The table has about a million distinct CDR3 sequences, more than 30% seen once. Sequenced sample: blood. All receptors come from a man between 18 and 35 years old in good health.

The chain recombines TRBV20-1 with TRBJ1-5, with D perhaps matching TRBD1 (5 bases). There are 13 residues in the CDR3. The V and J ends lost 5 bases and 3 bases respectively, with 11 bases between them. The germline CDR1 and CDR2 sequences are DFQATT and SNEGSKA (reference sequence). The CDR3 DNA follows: TGCAGTGCTTCGGACGGACACAATCAGCCCCAGCATTTT. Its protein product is CSASDGHNQPQHF.

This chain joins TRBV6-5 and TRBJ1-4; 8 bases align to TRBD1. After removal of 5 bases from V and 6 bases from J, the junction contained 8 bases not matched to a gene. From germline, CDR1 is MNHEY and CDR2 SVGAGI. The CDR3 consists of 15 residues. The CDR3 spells CASSQMTGEDEKLFF. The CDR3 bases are TGTGCCAGCAGTCAAATGACAGGGGAGGATGAAAAACTGTTTTTT.

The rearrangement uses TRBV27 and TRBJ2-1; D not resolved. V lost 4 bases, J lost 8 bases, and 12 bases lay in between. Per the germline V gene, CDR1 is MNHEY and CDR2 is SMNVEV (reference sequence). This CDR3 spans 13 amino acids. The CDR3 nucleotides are TGTGCCAGCAGTTCCCCTCCTTGGGATGAGCAGTTCTTC. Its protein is CASSSPPWDEQFF.

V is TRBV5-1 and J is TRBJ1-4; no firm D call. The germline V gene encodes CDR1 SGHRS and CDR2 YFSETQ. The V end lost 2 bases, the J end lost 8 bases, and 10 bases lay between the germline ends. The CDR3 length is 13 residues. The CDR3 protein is CASSLSLGEKLFF. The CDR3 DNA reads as TGCGCCAGCAGCTTAAGTTTGGGGGAAAAACTGTTTTTT.

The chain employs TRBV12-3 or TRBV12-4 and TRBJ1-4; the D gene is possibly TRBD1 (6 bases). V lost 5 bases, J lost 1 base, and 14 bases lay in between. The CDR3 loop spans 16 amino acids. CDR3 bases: TGTGCCAGCAGTGACAAACAGGGTCGAACTAATGAAAAACTGTTTTTT. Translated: CASSDKQGRTNEKLFF.

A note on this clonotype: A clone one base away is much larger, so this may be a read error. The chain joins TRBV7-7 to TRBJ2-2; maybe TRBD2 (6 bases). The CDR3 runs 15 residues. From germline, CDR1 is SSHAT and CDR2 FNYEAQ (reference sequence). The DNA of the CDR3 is TGTGCTAGCAGCCCAGTGGGGGGTCTCACCGGGAAGCTGTTTTTT. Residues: CASSPVGGLTGKLFF.

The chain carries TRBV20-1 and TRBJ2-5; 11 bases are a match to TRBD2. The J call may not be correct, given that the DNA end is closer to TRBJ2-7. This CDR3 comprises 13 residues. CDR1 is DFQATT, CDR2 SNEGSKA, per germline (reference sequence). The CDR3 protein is CSARLAGNYEQYF. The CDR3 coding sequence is TGCAGTGCCCGACTAGCGGGGAACTACGAGCAGTACTTC.

CDR3 DNA sequence: TGTGCCAGCAGCTTAGATATGGACGAGCAGTACTTC. Amino acid sequence: CASSLDMDEQYF. J is TRBJ2-7 and V is TRBV7-2; the D is unclear. The CDR3 sequence is 12 residues long. V lost 1 base and J lost 5, with 6 bases in between. The germline V gene has CDR1 SGHTA and CDR2 FQGNSA.

The CDR3 here is CASSLRSGIGCTDTQYF. As DNA, the CDR3 is TGTGCCAGCAGTTTAAGATCAGGGATTGGATGCACAGATACGCAGTATTTT. The chain employs TRBV12-3 or TRBV12-4 and TRBJ2-3; maybe TRBD1 (5 bases). V was cut by 2 bases and J by 1 base, with 16 bases left in between. This CDR3 spans 17 amino acids.

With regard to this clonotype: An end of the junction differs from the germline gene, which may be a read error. The CDR3 bases are TGTGCCAGCAGCTCCCGCCTTGGGCCTAGCATAGATACGCAGTATTTT. This gives the protein CASSSRLGPSIDTQYF. V is TRBV11-2 and J is TRBJ2-3; possible D gene TRBD2, 5 bases. This CDR3 contains 16 residues. The germline CDR1 and CDR2 sequences are SGHAT and FQNNGV.

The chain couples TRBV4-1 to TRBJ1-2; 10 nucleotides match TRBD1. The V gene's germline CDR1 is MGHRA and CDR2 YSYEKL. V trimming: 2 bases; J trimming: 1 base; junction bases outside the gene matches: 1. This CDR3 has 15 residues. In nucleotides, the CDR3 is TGCGCCAGCAGCCAACGGGACAGGGGTAACTATGGCTACACCTTC. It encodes CASSQRDRGNYGYTF.

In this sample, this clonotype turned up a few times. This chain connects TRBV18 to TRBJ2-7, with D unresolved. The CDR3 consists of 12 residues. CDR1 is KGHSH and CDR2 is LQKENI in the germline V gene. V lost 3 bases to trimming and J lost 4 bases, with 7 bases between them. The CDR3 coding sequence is TGTGCCAGCTCACCGACACCTTACGAGCAGTACTTC. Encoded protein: CASSPTPYEQYF.

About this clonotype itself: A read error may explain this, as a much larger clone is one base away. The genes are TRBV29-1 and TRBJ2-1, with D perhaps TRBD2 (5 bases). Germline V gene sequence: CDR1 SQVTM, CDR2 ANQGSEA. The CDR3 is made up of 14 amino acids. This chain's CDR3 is CSIATERIYNEQVF. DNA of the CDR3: TGCAGCATTGCGACTGAGCGGATTTACAATGAGCAGGTCTTC.

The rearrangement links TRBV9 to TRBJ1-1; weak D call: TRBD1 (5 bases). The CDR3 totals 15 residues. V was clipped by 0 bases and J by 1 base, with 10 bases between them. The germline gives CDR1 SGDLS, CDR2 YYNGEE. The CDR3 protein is CASSVGQGRNTEAFF. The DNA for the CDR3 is TGTGCCAGCAGCGTAGGGCAGGGTAGGAACACTGAAGCTTTCTTT.

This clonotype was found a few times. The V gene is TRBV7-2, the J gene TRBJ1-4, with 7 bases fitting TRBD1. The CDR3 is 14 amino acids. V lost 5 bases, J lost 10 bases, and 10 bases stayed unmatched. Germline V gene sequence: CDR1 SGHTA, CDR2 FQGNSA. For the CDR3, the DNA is TGTGCCAGCAGCCCCCGACAGGGAAATAGAAAACTGTTTTTT. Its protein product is CASSPRQGNRKLFF.

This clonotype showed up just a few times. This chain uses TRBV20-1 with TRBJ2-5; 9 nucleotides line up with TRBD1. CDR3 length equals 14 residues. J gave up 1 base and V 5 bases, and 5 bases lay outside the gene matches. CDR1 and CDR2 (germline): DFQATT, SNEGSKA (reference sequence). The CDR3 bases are TGCAGTGCTGATCGACAGGGGGGCCAAGAGACCCAGTACTTC. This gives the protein CSADRQGGQETQYF.

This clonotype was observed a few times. CDR3 sequence (DNA): TGTGCCAGCAGTGAAGTCAGGGGCTACGAGCAGTACTTC. Its translation: CASSEVRGYEQYF. V usage is TRBV2 and J usage is TRBJ2-7, with TRBD1 as a possible D gene (6 bases). The V gene lost 1 base and the J gene lost 3 bases, with 7 bases spanning the gap. The germline V gene encodes CDR1 SNHLY and CDR2 FYNNEI. The CDR3 is 13 residues long. Together with reference TRBV2 and TRBJ2-7, the CDR3 gives the full variable domain: EPEVTQTPSHQVTQMGQEVILRCVPISNHLYFYWYRQILGQKVEFLVSFYNNEISEKSEIFDDQFSVERPDGSNFTLKIRSTKLEDSAMYFCASSEVRGYEQYFGPGTRLTVT.

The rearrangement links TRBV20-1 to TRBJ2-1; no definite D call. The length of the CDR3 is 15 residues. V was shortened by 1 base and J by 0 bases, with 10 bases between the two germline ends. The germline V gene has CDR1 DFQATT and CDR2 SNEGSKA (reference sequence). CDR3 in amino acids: CSARGALSSYNEQFF. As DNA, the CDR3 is TGCAGTGCTAGAGGAGCACTCAGCTCCTACAATGAGCAGTTCTTC.

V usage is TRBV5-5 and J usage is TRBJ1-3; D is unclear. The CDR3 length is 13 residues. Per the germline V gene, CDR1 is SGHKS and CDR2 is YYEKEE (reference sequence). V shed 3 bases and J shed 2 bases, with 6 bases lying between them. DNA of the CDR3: TGTGCCAGCAGCTACGTGGCTGGAAACACCATATATTTT. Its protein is CASSYVAGNTIYF.

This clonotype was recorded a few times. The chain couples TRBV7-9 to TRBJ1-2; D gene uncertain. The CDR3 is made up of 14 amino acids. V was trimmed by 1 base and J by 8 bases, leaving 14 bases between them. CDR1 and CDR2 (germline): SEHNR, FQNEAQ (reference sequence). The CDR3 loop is CASSLEVTPSGYTF. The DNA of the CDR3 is TGTGCCAGCAGCTTAGAAGTGACCCCATCGGGCTACACCTTC.

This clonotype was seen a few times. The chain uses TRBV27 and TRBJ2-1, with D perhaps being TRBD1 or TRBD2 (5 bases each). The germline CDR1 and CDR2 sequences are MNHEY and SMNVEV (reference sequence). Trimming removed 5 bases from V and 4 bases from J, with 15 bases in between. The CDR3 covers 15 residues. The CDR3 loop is CASSESGRVYNEQFF. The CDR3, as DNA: TGTGCCAGCAGTGAAAGCGGCAGGGTATACAATGAGCAGTTCTTC.

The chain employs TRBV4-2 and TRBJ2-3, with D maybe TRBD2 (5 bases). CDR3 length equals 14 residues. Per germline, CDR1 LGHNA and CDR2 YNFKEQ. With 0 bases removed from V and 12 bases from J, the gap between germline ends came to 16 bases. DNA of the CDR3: TGTGCCAGCAGCCAAGAGGGCCGGGGTCAAGTTCAGTATTTT. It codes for CASSQEGRGQVQYF.